This T cell receptor beta chain came from a study of regulatory T cells in long-lasting Graves disease. Study-level background: Those with persistent Graves' disease had received antithyroid drugs for over 5 years with positive TSH receptor antibodies.

Sample time point: persistent/refractory GD, antithyroid drugs over 5 years with positive TRAb. Extracted PBMC RNA gave rise to the TCR library. Trimming took off 0 bases at V and 0 bases at J, with 6 bases between the two ends. This CDR3 spans 15 amino acids. Per the germline V gene, CDR1 is GTSNPN and CDR2 is SVGIG (reference sequence). To make TCR beta libraries, researchers used iRepertoire HTBI primers and Arm-PCR of CDR3 regions. From the multiplex PCR reads, TCRdb called clonotypes with MiXCR, one entry per CDR3 protein. The sample shows 450,000 or so distinct CDR3 sequences, about 20% of them seen only once. Study-level findings and limits: Tissue studied was limited to peripheral blood, excluding thyroid tissue. Favored gene segments in persistent disease were TRBV28, TRBJ1-2 and TRBJ2-5.

Note on this clonotype: Antigen specificity is unknown.

Sequenced here: peripheral blood mononuclear cells (PBMCs), sampled when the disease was refractory, from a patient treated with antithyroid drugs. The TCR sequence derives from a female donor with Graves disease. The genes are TRBV30 and TRBJ2-6, with D unresolved. In DNA, the CDR3 is TGTGCCTGGAGTGTTGGCGGCTCTGGGGCCAACGTCCTGACTTTC. This encodes CAWSVGGSGANVLTF.